One sample yielded the 6 T cell receptor beta chains listed below, sequenced in a study of shared clonotypes between healthy human individuals. Clones were sequenced by immunoSEQ multiplex PCR, and TCRdb holds only the in-frame ones, with some missing. The sample lists 450,000 to 700,000 clones, nearly 97% occurring once. Selected positively for CCR7 and CD45RO-negative, naive CD8 cells excluded terminally differentiated effector memory CD45RA+ cells. Sequenced sample: naive CD8+ T cells sorted from blood. The receptors stem from a woman aged 25 to 39 in good health.

This chain uses TRBV13 with TRBJ1-3; 9 bases agree with TRBD1. Per germline, CDR1 PRHDT and CDR2 FYEKMQ (reference sequence). CDR3 length equals 18 residues. The V gene end was trimmed by 2 bases and the J gene end by 0 bases; junction bases not matched to a gene: 8. DNA for the CDR3: TGTGCCAGCAGCTTAAACCCTGGACAGGGGTTCTCTGGAAACACCATATATTTT. Residues: CASSLNPGQGFSGNTIYF.

The genes are TRBV5-4 and TRBJ2-1; 10 bases fit TRBD2. CDR3 length equals 19 residues. The V segment lost 4 bases and the J segment 3 bases; nucleotides outside the gene matches: 16. Per germline, CDR1 SGHNT and CDR2 YYREEE (reference sequence). CDR3 sequence: CASSHVLSVGTSVYNEQFF. CDR3 bases: TGTGCCAGCAGCCACGTTTTATCCGTCGGGACTAGCGTCTACAATGAGCAGTTCTTC.

The chain links TRBV10-2 to TRBJ2-7, with 8 bases identical to TRBD2. CDR1 and CDR2 (germline): WSHSY, SAAADI. V lost 6 bases, J lost 3 bases, and 7 bases stayed unmatched. This CDR3 contains 14 residues. The DNA for the CDR3 is TGCGCCAGCAGCCGGGGACTAGAGAACTACGAGCAGTACTTC. The encoded protein is CASSRGLENYEQYF.

V gene TRBV7-9 combines with J gene TRBJ2-7; tentatively, D is TRBD1 (6 bases). Trimming cost V 3 bases and J 3 bases, with 9 bases left between them. The CDR3 length is 13 residues. Germline V gives CDR1 SEHNR, CDR2 FQNEAQ (reference sequence). The CDR3 region is CASSLRGYYEQYF. The CDR3, as DNA: TGTGCCAGCAGCTTGAGGGGGTACTACGAGCAGTACTTC. Full variable domain (outside the CDR3, taken from reference TRBV7-9 and TRBJ2-7): DTGVSQNPRHKITKRGQNVTFRCDPISEHNRLYWYRQTLGQGPEFLTYFQNEAQLEKSRLLSDRFSAERPKGSFSTLEIQRTEQGDSAMYLCASSLRGYYEQYFGPGTRLTVT.

This clone has a handful of counts. The genes are TRBV19 and TRBJ2-7; D may be TRBD1 or TRBD2 (5 bases each). The germline CDR1 and CDR2 sequences are LNHDA and SQIVND (reference sequence). The V end was cut by 3 bases, the J end by 2 bases, with 14 bases between. This CDR3 has 15 amino acids. Here the CDR3 reads CASSIWDGEPYEQYF. DNA of the CDR3: TGTGCCAGTAGTATCTGGGACGGAGAACCCTACGAGCAGTACTTC.

For this clone: The sample contains more than one DNA sequence encoding this CDR3. In nucleotides, the CDR3 is TGTGCCAGCTCTAACACCGGGGAGCTGTTTTTT. This encodes CASSNTGELFF. The chain joins TRBV9 to TRBJ2-2; D unresolved. Germline CDR1 reads SGDLS; CDR2 reads YYNGEE. V was shortened by 7 bases and J by 2 bases, with 3 bases between the two germline ends. The CDR3 spans 11 residues.